The 5 T cell receptor beta chains below were found in one sample sequenced in a study of shared clonotypes between healthy human individuals. Sequenced by immunoSEQ multiplex PCR; TCRdb stores in-frame clones only, minus some. The sample records approximately 340,000 clones, 73% being singletons. Specimen: memory CD4+ T cells sorted from blood. Subset reported: CD45RA-negative fraction. These receptor sequences come from a young man in good health.

The V gene is TRBV7-9, the J gene TRBJ2-7; D not certain. The CDR3 runs to 13 residues. Germline lookup yields CDR1 SEHNR and CDR2 FQNEAQ (reference sequence). Deletions cut 5 bases from V and 6 bases from J, with 14 bases between. This chain's CDR3 is CASSPTRIVEQYF. CDR3 DNA sequence: TGTGCCAGCAGCCCCACGAGGATTGTCGAGCAGTACTTC.

CDR3 amino acids: CASSLTGSQTYEQYF. As DNA, the CDR3 is TGTGCCAGCAGCTTAACCGGGTCCCAGACCTACGAGCAGTACTTC. The chain couples TRBV7-8 to TRBJ2-7; D gene unclear. V lost 2 bases and J 2 bases, leaving 13 bases between the germline ends. Germline V gene data show CDR1 as SGHVS and CDR2 as FQNEAQ. The CDR3 length is 15 residues. The whole variable domain, remainder taken from reference TRBV7-8 and TRBJ2-7, is GAGVSQSPRYKVAKRGQDVALRCDPISGHVSLFWYQQALGQGPEFLTYFQNEAQLDKSGLPSDRFFAERPEGSVSTLKIQRTQQEDSAVYLCASSLTGSQTYEQYFGPGTRLTVT.

The chain recombines TRBV5-1 with TRBJ2-3; D is unclear. Trimming pared 3 bases from V and 1 base from J, leaving 12 bases between. Looked up from germline, CDR1 is SGHRS and CDR2 is YFSETQ. This CDR3 has 15 residues. The CDR3 loop is CASSSVDLRTDTQYF. The CDR3 DNA reads as TGCGCCAGCAGCTCGGTGGACCTACGCACAGATACGCAGTATTTT.

The chain employs TRBV2 and TRBJ2-4; D is unclear. Per germline, CDR1 SNHLY and CDR2 FYNNEI. Between the trimmed V and J ends, which lost 3 bases and 5 bases, there was a span of 17 bases. The CDR3 is 16 amino acids. CDR3 amino acids: CASSEVKGRGENIQYF. Here the CDR3 DNA reads TGTGCCAGCAGTGAGGTCAAAGGTAGAGGAGAAAACATTCAGTACTTC.

V and J are TRBV7-2 and TRBJ2-7, with 9 bases fitting TRBD1. CDR1 and CDR2 (germline): SGHTA, FQGNSA. The J segment lost 3 bases and the V segment lost 5 bases, leaving 8 bases of the junction unmatched. There are 15 residues in the CDR3. In DNA, the CDR3 is TGTGCCAGCAGCGGAGGGGGGACAGGGCTCTACGAGCAGTACTTC. It yields the protein CASSGGGTGLYEQYF.